This T cell receptor (beta chain) was captured in a study of cytomegalovirus exposure and HLA in healthy donors. Broader study findings: V- and J-gene trimming of TCR beta was linked (in a later analysis) to a missense DCLRE1C variant. Listed as cytomegalovirus-associated were 150 to 200 TCR beta chains. Only CMV serostatus was available as immune exposure information.

PCR employed 60 Vbeta and 13 Jbeta primers. The data were produced by immunoSEQ multiplex PCR, yet TCRdb's version contains in-frame clones alone and is incomplete. Here the sample spans over 100,000 clones, 75% to 80% being singletons. For this clone: Antigen specificity is unknown.

Germline CDR1 reads WNHNN; CDR2 reads SYGVQD (reference sequence). This CDR3 comprises 14 residues. V lost 2 bases to trimming and J lost 3 bases; unmatched junction nucleotides: 1. This chain links TRBV10-1 with TRBJ1-5, with 7 positions matching TRBD1. Sequenced sample: PBMCs. This sequence originates from a woman aged 35 to 49 in good health and CMV-seropositive. CDR3 residues: CASSEGQVNQPQHF. CDR3 coding DNA: TGCGCCAGCAGTGAGGGACAGGTCAATCAGCCCCAGCATTTT.